This T cell receptor (beta chain) was documented in a study of blood T cell repertoires in COVID-19. Background on the study: Researchers got acute and convalescent COVID-19 samples from the United States, Italy and Spain. The analysed material was cDNA or gDNA that came from T cells, B-cell-depleted T cells, or PBMCs.

The V segment lost 0 bases and the J segment 7 bases; nucleotides outside the gene matches: 8. CDR1 is SGDLS, CDR2 YYNGEE, per germline. CDR3 length: 15 amino acids. Authors' processing steps: Estimation of nucleated cell counts relied on the amplification of reference gene primers. TCRdb's table, derived via immunoSEQ multiplex PCR, lists solely in-frame clones and lacks some. D and trimming come from the DNA, and the V and J calls and clone size come from that table. The data contain 150,000 to 200,000 clones, around four fifths of them singletons. The clonotype comes from an elderly woman with acute or convalescent COVID-19. The chain is built from TRBV9 and TRBJ2-5; TRBD1 aligns across 8 bases. Sequenced material: peripheral blood. CDR3 sequence (DNA): TGTGCCAGCAGCGTAGAAGGGACAGGTCCATGGACCCAGTACTTC. Amino acid sequence: CASSVEGTGPWTQYF. Filled out from reference TRBV9 and TRBJ2-5, the complete variable domain reads DSGVTQTPKHLITATGQRVTLRCSPRSGDLSVYWYQQSLDQGLQFLIQYYNGEERAKGNILERFSAQQFPDLHSELNLSSLELGDSALYFCASSVEGTGPWTQYFGPGTRLLVL.